This is a list of T cell receptor beta chains from one sample in a study of identical twins. TCRdb analysed the 5' RACE reads with MiXCR anew, one entry per CDR3 protein. The sample holds about 660,000 distinct CDR3 sequences, under 9% seen once. The same sample was also used in a study of yellow fever vaccine responses in identical twins.

The source material was PBMCs. These receptors were obtained from a woman in her late teens or twenties in good health. CDR3s include the opening cysteine and the closing phenylalanine or tryptophan. Each record gives: CDR3 protein, CDR3 DNA, clone size, D gene, V gene, J gene. A D gene is named only where the DNA matches it firmly. Expanded clones get a size class; other rows say once, few or many, or leave the size out.

CSARTQFLYNEQFF	TGCAGTGCTAGGACCCAATTTCTCTACAATGAGCAGTTCTTC	-	-	TRBV20-1	TRBJ2-1
CASSYARDRVYEQYF	TGTGCCAGCAGCTACGCCCGGGACAGGGTCTACGAGCAGTACTTC	-	TRBD1	TRBV7-8	TRBJ2-7
CASSEAGGSNEQFF	TGTGCCAGCAGTGAAGCGGGAGGGTCTAATGAGCAGTTCTTC	-	TRBD2	TRBV28	TRBJ2-1
CASTSGGAGTDTQYF	TGCGCCAGCACAAGCGGGGGGGCCGGCACAGATACGCAGTATTTT	-	TRBD2	TRBV5-1	TRBJ2-3
CSVGTGNSNQPQHF	TGCAGCGTCGGGACAGGGAATAGCAATCAGCCCCAGCATTTT	many	TRBD1	TRBV29-1	TRBJ1-5
CSARGDSRNQPQHF	TGCAGTGCTAGGGGGGACAGCCGAAATCAGCCCCAGCATTTT	few	TRBD1	TRBV20-1	TRBJ1-5
CSAYRAREQETQYF	TGCAGTGCCTACCGGGCCCGAGAGCAAGAGACCCAGTACTTC	many	-	TRBV20-1	TRBJ2-5
CASSPVGGHSYYNEQFF	TGCGCCAGCAGCCCCGTGGGGGGGCATAGTTACTACAATGAGCAGTTCTTC	many	-	TRBV5-1	TRBJ2-1
CASSRGYSDREKLFF	TGTGCCAGCAGCCGAGGATACTCCGACCGGGAAAAACTGTTTTTT	few	-	TRBV3-1	TRBJ1-4
CASSLVGTGANTGELFF	TGCGCCAGCAGCTTGGTCGGGACAGGGGCCAACACCGGGGAGCTGTTTTTT	many	TRBD1	TRBV5-1	TRBJ2-2
CSATGPVGNQPQHF	TGCAGTGCTACGGGCCCCGTAGGCAATCAGCCCCAGCATTTT	few	-	TRBV20-1	TRBJ1-5
CASSSGQSNTEAFF	TGTGCCAGCAGCTCGGGACAGTCGAACACTGAAGCTTTCTTT	many	TRBD1	TRBV7-3	TRBJ1-1
CASSSTKNSPLHF	TGTGCCAGCAGCTCAACAAAGAATTCACCCCTCCACTTT	many	-	TRBV7-3	TRBJ1-6
CASSLGGLGQPQHF	TGTGCCAGCAGTTTAGGGGGCCTCGGTCAGCCCCAGCATTTT	many	-	TRBV28	TRBJ1-5
CASSDWTENKNTEAFF	TGTGCCAGCAGTGATTGGACAGAAAATAAGAACACTGAAGCTTTCTTT	-	-	TRBV12-3/TRBV12-4	TRBJ1-1
CASSKQGAFYEQYF	TGTGCCAGCAGCAAACAGGGGGCTTTCTACGAGCAGTACTTC	many	TRBD1	TRBV12-3/TRBV12-4	TRBJ2-7
CASSMPRDGYTF	TGTGCCAGTAGTATGCCCAGGGATGGCTACACCTTC	-	-	TRBV19	TRBJ1-2
CASSLADGWGLSGELFF	TGTGCCAGCAGCTTAGCTGACGGGTGGGGTTTGTCCGGGGAGCTGTTTTTT	-	-	TRBV11-2	TRBJ2-2
CASSFRPQGVDAYEQYF	TGTGCCAGCAGCTTCCGCCCCCAGGGGGTTGATGCCTACGAGCAGTACTTC	-	TRBD1	TRBV7-8	TRBJ2-7
CASSRLGGAAYEQYF	TGTGCCAGCAGCCGACTTGGGGGGGCAGCCTACGAGCAGTACTTC	-	-	TRBV5-8	TRBJ2-7
CASSLYGGSSTQYF	TGTGCCAGCAGTTTATACGGAGGTTCGTCGACCCAGTACTTC	many	-	TRBV27	TRBJ2-5
CATAGTGVLLAKNIQYF	TGTGCCACGGCCGGGACAGGAGTTCTACTAGCCAAAAACATTCAGTACTTC	many	TRBD1	TRBV6-1	TRBJ2-4
CASSPRLRKQYF	TGTGCCAGCAGCCCAAGGTTGAGGAAGCAGTATTTT	-	-	TRBV7-2	TRBJ2-3
CASTLRGRGSPSTDTQYF	TGTGCCAGCACTCTTAGGGGCAGGGGGTCTCCTAGCACAGATACGCAGTATTTT	many	TRBD1	TRBV27	TRBJ2-3
CASSLVQNKNIQYF	TGTGCCAGCAGCTTAGTCCAAAACAAAAACATTCAGTACTTC	-	-	TRBV7-2	TRBJ2-4
CASSGLAGGRSYNEQFF	TGTGCCAGCAGTGGGCTAGCGGGGGGGCGGTCCTACAATGAGCAGTTCTTC	-	TRBD2	TRBV2	TRBJ2-1
CSVPGPRSYNEQFF	TGCAGCGTTCCCGGCCCCCGATCCTACAATGAGCAGTTCTTC	many	-	TRBV29-1	TRBJ2-1
CSAQPGQGTDNEQFF	TGCAGTGCTCAACCGGGACAGGGGACCGACAATGAGCAGTTCTTC	many	TRBD1	TRBV20-1	TRBJ2-1
CASSDRRYGYTF	TGTGCCAGCAGTGACAGGAGATATGGCTACACCTTC	many	-	TRBV6-2/TRBV6-3	TRBJ1-2
CATSRDRSGETQYF	TGTGCCACCAGTCGGGACCGGTCGGGAGAGACCCAGTACTTC	few	-	TRBV12-3/TRBV12-4	TRBJ2-5
CASSLGANKETQYF	TGCGCCAGCAGTTTAGGGGCCAACAAAGAGACCCAGTACTTC	-	-	TRBV5-1	TRBJ2-5
CASSQGANTEAFF	TGTGCCAGCAGCCAGGGGGCTAACACTGAAGCTTTCTTT	few	-	TRBV3-1	TRBJ1-1
CASSQESKQIYGYTF	TGTGCCAGCAGCCAAGAATCGAAGCAAATCTATGGCTACACCTTC	many	-	TRBV3-1	TRBJ1-2
CASSPGRHEQYF	TGTGCCAGCTCCCCAGGGCGACACGAGCAGTACTTC	few	-	TRBV6-5	TRBJ2-7
CASSQDLTSYEQYF	TGTGCCAGCAGCCAAGATTTGACCTCCTACGAGCAGTACTTC	many	-	TRBV4-2	TRBJ2-7
CSVDTGLGENHEQFF	TGCAGCGTCGATACAGGGCTGGGGGAGAACCATGAGCAGTTCTTC	many	-	TRBV29-1	TRBJ2-1
CASSLAGPYTDTQYF	TGTGCCAGCAGCTTAGCCGGTCCCTACACAGATACGCAGTATTTT	many	-	TRBV7-2	TRBJ2-3
CSAGPGRYEQYF	TGCAGTGCAGGCCCGGGGCGCTACGAGCAGTACTTC	few	-	TRBV20-1	TRBJ2-7
CASSLYRGGGNYGYTF	TGTGCCAGCAGTTTATATCGCGGGGGAGGTAACTATGGCTACACCTTC	many	-	TRBV12-3/TRBV12-4	TRBJ1-2
CASSPDWLSIVSNEQFF	TGCGCCAGCAGCCCCGACTGGCTTAGCATTGTGTCCAATGAGCAGTTCTTC	-	-	TRBV4-3	TRBJ2-1
CASNQAGSTDTQYF	TGCGCCAGCAACCAAGCGGGAAGCACAGATACGCAGTATTTT	-	TRBD2	TRBV5-1	TRBJ2-3
CASSQAGSSPETQYF	TGCGCCAGCAGCCAAGCAGGGTCTAGCCCGGAGACCCAGTACTTC	many	-	TRBV4-3	TRBJ2-5
CASSWTGTSYEQYF	TGTGCCAGCAGTTGGACCGGGACCTCCTACGAGCAGTACTTC	few	-	TRBV27	TRBJ2-7
CASSLRAADYEQYF	TGTGCCAGCAGCTTAAGGGCGGCGGACTACGAGCAGTACTTC	-	-	TRBV7-2	TRBJ2-7
CASSLDRLTDTQYF	TGTGCCAGCAGCTTGGACCGGCTCACAGATACGCAGTATTTT	many	-	TRBV5-6	TRBJ2-3
CASSPTLTGELFF	TGCGCCAGCAGCCCGACACTCACCGGGGAGCTGTTTTTT	few	-	TRBV5-1	TRBJ2-2
CASHSPEWTYEQYF	TGTGCCAGCCACTCACCGGAGTGGACCTACGAGCAGTACTTC	-	-	TRBV28	TRBJ2-7
CASSQGTTGGNGQYF	TGCGCCAGCAGCCAAGGTACTACAGGGGGCAACGGCCAGTACTTC	-	TRBD1	TRBV4-1	TRBJ2-5
CSVGSPGAKNIQYF	TGCAGCGTTGGGTCGCCGGGGGCCAAAAACATTCAGTACTTC	-	-	TRBV29-1	TRBJ2-4
CASTSPGTGAINQPQHF	TGTGCCAGCACATCGCCCGGGACAGGGGCTATCAATCAGCCCCAGCATTTT	few	TRBD1	TRBV6-1	TRBJ1-5
CASSQDGGTIGELFF	TGCGCCAGCAGCCAAGACGGGGGGACAATCGGGGAGCTGTTTTTT	-	-	TRBV4-3	TRBJ2-2
CSARDFKTSGDTQYF	TGCAGTGCTAGAGATTTCAAGACTAGCGGAGATACGCAGTATTTT	-	TRBD2	TRBV20-1	TRBJ2-3
CASSPGDRVILPWQPQHF	TGTGCCAGCAGCCCGGGGGACAGGGTAATACTTCCGTGGCAGCCCCAGCATTTT	-	TRBD1	TRBV4-2	TRBJ1-5
CASSLRGINTDTQYF	TGCGCCAGCAGCTTAAGGGGTATCAACACAGATACGCAGTATTTT	few	-	TRBV5-1	TRBJ2-3